Presented here are 21 T cell receptor beta chains from one specimen sequenced in a study of blood T cells in healthy people across ages. Together with a sample-barcoded 5' primer, a J-beta primer mix was included in a second PCR lasting about 7 to 12 cycles. TCRdb itself ran the 5' RACE reads through MiXCR, one entry per CDR3 protein. The table has approximately 1,100,000 distinct CDR3 sequences, 35% to 50% seen once. Sequencing was carried out using blood. These receptor sequences come from a woman aged 55-69 years in good health.

This clonotype was found a few times. The V and J genes are TRBV6-5 and TRBJ2-5, with D possibly being TRBD1 (5 bases). The CDR3 covers 15 residues. Trimming pared 6 bases from V and 1 base from J, leaving 15 bases between. CDR1 and CDR2 from the germline V gene are MNHEY and SVGAGI. CDR3 DNA sequence: TGTGCCAGCAGACCTCCCCAAGGGGCCCAAGAGACCCAGTACTTC. It translates to CASRPPQGAQETQYF.

This clonotype turned up a few times. This chain joins TRBV29-1 and TRBJ2-1, with a tentative D call TRBD2 (6 bases). V was trimmed by 3 bases and J by 10 bases, leaving 16 bases between them. The CDR3 covers 13 residues. Per the germline V gene, CDR1 is SQVTM and CDR2 is ANQGSEA. DNA for the CDR3: TGCAGCGTTGAGCTGGGGGGATTCGGGGAGCAGTTCTTC. Translation gives CSVELGGFGEQFF.

This clonotype was detected only a few times. The chain carries TRBV20-1 and TRBJ2-7; no reliable D call. Trimming removed 6 bases from V and 2 bases from J, with 20 bases in between. CDR1 and CDR2 from the germline V gene are DFQATT and SNEGSKA (reference sequence). The CDR3 runs 15 residues. The chain's CDR3 is CSATTVPTQTYEQYF. CDR3 DNA sequence: TGCAGTGCCACCACAGTCCCTACTCAAACCTACGAGCAGTACTTC.

This clonotype was counted only a few times. The chain uses TRBV9 and TRBJ2-5; 7 bases agree with TRBD2. The CDR3 spans 14 residues. J was trimmed by 6 bases and V by 1 base; bases with no gene match: 6. Germline CDR1 SGDLS, CDR2 YYNGEE. Written as DNA, the CDR3 is TGTGCCAGCAGCGTATCTAGCGGTTTGAAGACCCAGTACTTC. This gives the protein CASSVSSGLKTQYF.

This clonotype was detected only a few times. The chain employs TRBV7-9 and TRBJ1-1, with D perhaps TRBD1 (5 bases). CDR1 SEHNR and CDR2 FQNEAQ come from the germline V gene (reference sequence). The CDR3 extends over 14 amino acids. Trimming cost V 2 bases and J 4 bases, with 11 bases left between them. The chain's CDR3 is CASSLSSGTTEAFF. DNA for the CDR3: TGTGCCAGCAGCTTATCGTCAGGGACCACTGAAGCTTTCTTT.

This clonotype was picked up a small number of times. The CDR3 protein is CSVDSRAAGWNTEAFF. The CDR3 DNA is TGCAGCGTTGACAGTAGGGCGGCAGGGTGGAACACTGAAGCTTTCTTT. This chain links TRBV29-1 with TRBJ1-1; D is possibly TRBD1 (5 bases). Germline-derived CDR1 and CDR2 are SQVTM and ANQGSEA. The V gene lost 3 bases and the J gene lost 1 base, with 18 bases spanning the gap. The CDR3 covers 16 residues.

The genes are TRBV28 and TRBJ2-7; TRBD2 matches at 8 bases. Looked up from germline, CDR1 is MDHEN and CDR2 is SYDVKM. CDR3 length: 16 residues. The V gene end was trimmed by 4 bases and the J gene end by 2 bases; junction bases not matched to a gene: 10. The CDR3 sequence: CASSSTVAGTPYEQYF. DNA of the CDR3: TGTGCCAGCAGTTCGACTGTAGCGGGGACACCCTACGAGCAGTACTTC.

This clonotype was observed a few times. The chain is built from TRBV24-1 and TRBJ2-7; D may be TRBD1 (6 bases). This CDR3 spans 16 amino acids. Germline V CDR1 and CDR2: KGHDR, SFDVKD. The V gene lost 2 bases and the J gene lost 2 bases, with 15 bases spanning the gap. The CDR3 sequence is CATSDSRPGHPYEQYF. The CDR3 DNA is TGTGCCACCAGTGATTCGAGACCGGGACACCCCTACGAGCAGTACTTC.

With respect to this clonotype: Sequence at one end of the junction differs from germline and may be a read error. This sequence joins TRBV12-3 or TRBV12-4 and TRBJ1-6; the D is unclear. The CDR3 spans 11 residues. CDR3 sequence: CASSKLKTLYF. The CDR3 DNA reads as TGTGCCAGCAGTAAACTCAAAACCCTCTACTTT.

The chain is built from TRBV20-1 and TRBJ2-3; D is possibly TRBD1 or TRBD2 (5 bases each). V was shortened by 2 bases and J by 6 bases, with 12 bases between the two germline ends. Germline CDR1 is DFQATT and CDR2 is SNEGSKA (reference sequence). The CDR3 extends over 13 amino acids. Here the CDR3 reads CSARSLGEDTQYF. CDR3 nucleotide sequence: TGCAGTGCTAGATCACTAGGGGAGGATACGCAGTATTTT.

Concerning this clonotype itself: Relative to the germline gene, one junction end is altered; a read error may explain this. This chain uses TRBV4-2 with TRBJ2-7; TRBD2 agrees at 7 bases. In germline, CDR1 is LGHNA, CDR2 YNFKEQ. CDR3 length: 16 residues. In nucleotides, the CDR3 is TGTGTCAGCAGCCAAGAACGGACTAGTCCCACCTACGAGCAGTACTTC. This sequence encodes CVSSQERTSPTYEQYF.

The V and J genes are TRBV6-2 or TRBV6-3 and TRBJ1-5; 9 bases match TRBD1. This CDR3 is built from 18 residues. The trim removed 0 bases at V and 2 bases at J, leaving 8 bases unmatched. The germline CDR1 and CDR2 sequences are MNHEY and SVGEGT. CDR3 in amino acids: CASSYSSGQGKGNQPQHF. Here the CDR3 DNA reads TGTGCCAGCAGTTACTCGTCTGGACAGGGGAAGGGCAATCAGCCCCAGCATTTT.

The J gene is TRBJ2-7, the V gene TRBV6-5; 10 nucleotides align to TRBD2. The CDR3 has 16 residues. J gave up 1 base and V 6 bases, and 9 bases lay outside the gene matches. The germline CDR1 and CDR2 sequences are MNHEY and SVGAGI. CDR3 coding DNA: TGTGCCAGCAGCCCTAGCGGGAGCCTAAGATCCTACGAGCAGTACTTC. This codes for CASSPSGSLRSYEQYF.

The rearrangement links TRBV6-6 to TRBJ2-5; D is possibly TRBD2 (6 bases). Germline loops: CDR1 MNHNY, CDR2 SVGAGI (reference sequence). Trimming took off 6 bases at V and 4 bases at J, with 15 bases between the two ends. CDR3 length: 14 residues. This chain's CDR3 is CASSEGGAAETQYF. CDR3 sequence (DNA): TGTGCCAGCAGCGAGGGAGGAGCAGCAGAGACCCAGTACTTC.

This clonotype has only a few counts. This chain uses TRBV5-1 with TRBJ2-7, with 8 bases fitting TRBD1. This CDR3 region has 14 residues. Germline V CDR1 and CDR2: SGHRS, YFSETQ. Germline trimming cut 4 bases from V and 3 bases from J; bases unmatched to any gene: 6. The CDR3 sequence: CASSHGDRNYEQYF. The CDR3 DNA sequence: TGCGCCAGCAGCCACGGGGACAGGAACTACGAGCAGTACTTC.

The rearrangement uses TRBV6-2 or TRBV6-3 and TRBJ1-2; no definite D call. Trimming cost V 5 bases and J 3 bases, with 10 bases left between them. The CDR3 sequence is 13 residues long. Germline assignment: CDR1 MNHEY and CDR2 SVGEGT. The CDR3 is CASSDTSDYGYTF. The CDR3 DNA reads TGTGCCAGCAGTGATACGTCGGACTATGGCTACACCTTC.

The rearrangement uses TRBV7-8 and TRBJ2-1, with TRBD2 matching over 15 bases. After removal of 4 bases from V and 8 bases from J, the junction contained 3 bases not matched to a gene. Germline V gives CDR1 SGHVS, CDR2 FQNEAQ. The CDR3 extends over 15 amino acids. CDR3 amino acids: CASSSRTSGRDEQFF. As DNA, the CDR3 is TGTGCCAGCAGCTCGCGGACTAGCGGGAGGGATGAGCAGTTCTTC.

The rearrangement links TRBV6-2 or TRBV6-3 to TRBJ2-6; D remains ambiguous. This CDR3 comprises 17 residues. Germline V gene sequence: CDR1 MNHEY, CDR2 SVGEGT. Trimming stripped 2 bases from V and 2 bases from J, with 13 bases between. The CDR3 DNA reads as TGTGCCAGCAGTTACCCATCCAGTCCCGCTGGGGCCAACGTCCTGACTTTC. This sequence encodes CASSYPSSPAGANVLTF.

The rearrangement links TRBV9 to TRBJ2-3; TRBD1 aligns across 7 bases. The CDR3 consists of 15 residues. Germline trimming cut 4 bases from V and 6 bases from J; bases unmatched to any gene: 11. Germline CDR1 is SGDLS and CDR2 is YYNGEE. This CDR3 reads CASSPQDRPRDTQYF. The CDR3 region has the DNA TGTGCCAGCAGCCCCCAGGACAGGCCGCGGGATACGCAGTATTTT.

The CDR3 DNA reads TGTGCCAGCAGCCCTACAAGGGCCAGGGATGGCTACACCTTC. This encodes CASSPTRARDGYTF. The V gene is TRBV5-4, the J gene TRBJ1-2, with D possibly matching TRBD1 (5 bases). Germline CDR1 and CDR2: SGHNT and YYREEE (reference sequence). V was trimmed by 4 bases and J by 6 bases, leaving 16 bases between them. The CDR3 totals 14 residues.

This clonotype occurred once. The genes are TRBV9 and TRBJ2-3, with 12 nucleotides matching TRBD1. Germline-derived CDR1 and CDR2 are SGDLS and YYNGEE. This CDR3 spans 18 amino acids. J was trimmed by 3 bases and V by 2 bases; bases with no gene match: 10. The CDR3 loop reads CASSVTGTGGAWTDTQYF. CDR3 coding DNA: TGTGCCAGCAGCGTTACCGGGACAGGGGGCGCGTGGACAGATACGCAGTATTTT.